A selection of T cell receptor beta chains follows, all from one sample in a study of cytomegalovirus exposure and HLA in healthy donors. Assay: immunoSEQ multiplex PCR; the TCRdb copy retains only in-frame clones and omits some. The table lists about 190,000 clones, roughly 80% of them singletons. Sequences were obtained from PBMCs. The source is a man in his late teens or twenties in good health and CMV-seropositive. Both conserved end residues are trimmed from each CDR3.

V gene	J gene	CDR3 protein
TRBV19	TRBJ2-1	ASSISWSSYNEQF
TRBV6-5	TRBJ1-1	ASFGTTNTEAF
TRBV19	TRBJ2-7	ASSIGLDRTSYEQY
TRBV9	TRBJ2-7	ASSPGAGKGRYEQY
TRBV27	TRBJ2-2	ASSQLGGRTGELF
TRBV6-5	TRBJ1-5	ASGTGGGNQPQH
TRBV30	TRBJ2-1	AWSRLARAYNEQF
TRBV7-9	TRBJ2-3	ASSLARGVHTDTQY
TRBV28	TRBJ2-5	ASSFVETQY
TRBV30	TRBJ2-1	AWSVPSGSSYNEQF
TRBV4-1	TRBJ2-1	ASSQGLAGGEEI
TRBV28	TRBJ2-5	ASRPLDDRGETQY
TRBV15	TRBJ2-3	ATSREGADTQY
TRBV4-2	TRBJ2-7	ASSQSGQSYEQY
TRBV30	TRBJ2-3	AWKGTRNTQY
TRBV7-9	TRBJ2-5	ASSVGGVEETQY
TRBV4-3	TRBJ2-3	ASSQGGSTDTQY